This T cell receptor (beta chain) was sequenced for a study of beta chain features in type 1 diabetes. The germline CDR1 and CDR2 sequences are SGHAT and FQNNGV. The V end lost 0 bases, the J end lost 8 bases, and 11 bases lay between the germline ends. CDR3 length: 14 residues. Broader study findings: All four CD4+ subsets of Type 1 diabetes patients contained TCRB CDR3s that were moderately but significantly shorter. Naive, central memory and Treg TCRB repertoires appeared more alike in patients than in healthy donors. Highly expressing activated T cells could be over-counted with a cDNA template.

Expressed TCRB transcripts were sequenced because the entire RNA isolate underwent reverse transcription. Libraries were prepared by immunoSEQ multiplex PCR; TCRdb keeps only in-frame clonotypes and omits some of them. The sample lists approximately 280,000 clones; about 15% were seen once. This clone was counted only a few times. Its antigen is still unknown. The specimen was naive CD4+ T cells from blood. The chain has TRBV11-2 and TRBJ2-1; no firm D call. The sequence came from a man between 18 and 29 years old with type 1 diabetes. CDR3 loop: CASSLDLTAYEQFF. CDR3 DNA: TGTGCCAGCAGCTTAGATCTAACAGCCTATGAGCAGTTCTTC.